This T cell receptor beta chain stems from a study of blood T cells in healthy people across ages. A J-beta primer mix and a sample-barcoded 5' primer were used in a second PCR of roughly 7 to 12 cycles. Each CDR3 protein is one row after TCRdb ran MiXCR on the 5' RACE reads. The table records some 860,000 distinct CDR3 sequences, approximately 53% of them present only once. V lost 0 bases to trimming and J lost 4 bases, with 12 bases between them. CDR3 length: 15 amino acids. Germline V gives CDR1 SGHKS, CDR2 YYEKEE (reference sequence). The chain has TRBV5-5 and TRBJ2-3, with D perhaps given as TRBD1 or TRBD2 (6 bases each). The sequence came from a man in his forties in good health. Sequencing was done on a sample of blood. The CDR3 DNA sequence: TGTGCCAGCAGCTTGGGAGGGGGGCCTTCAGATACGCAGTATTTT. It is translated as CASSLGGGPSDTQYF.